This T cell receptor (beta chain) was sequenced in a study of post-analysis software for immune sequencing data. V lost 6 bases, J lost 5 bases, and 7 bases stayed unmatched. This CDR3 comprises 13 residues. Per germline, CDR1 DFQATT and CDR2 SNEGSKA (reference sequence). cDNA libraries for TCR beta contained unique molecular identifiers. Each CDR3 protein is one row after TCRdb ran MiXCR on the PCR reads. The data hold roughly 540,000 distinct CDR3 sequences, with 34% observed a single time. This clonotype was recorded at least ten times. Its antigen is not known. Study-level findings and limits: Multiple sclerosis patients showed significantly lower normalized Chao1 diversity than controls did. When patients were compared with controls, four to six TRBV segments were more frequent, TRBV5-6, TRBV5-1 and TRBV20-1 among them.

This chain joins TRBV20-1 and TRBJ2-5; 9 nucleotides align to TRBD1. This clonotype was sampled from a girl aged 2-17 years with multiple sclerosis. The sample comprised blood. Written as DNA, the CDR3 is TGCAGTGCGGAACAGGGGGCTGGGGAGACCCAGTACTTC. Translation gives CSAEQGAGETQYF.